Listed here is a single TCR beta chain. Its antigen is still unknown. These data belong to a study of post-analysis software for immune sequencing data. Whole-study context: Patients with relapsing-remitting, secondary progressive and progressive-relapsing multiple sclerosis courses were all represented.

V trimming: 7 bases; J trimming: 6 bases; junction bases outside the gene matches: 10. This CDR3 spans 15 amino acids. Unique molecular identifiers featured in each of the TCR beta cDNA libraries. TCRdb reprocessed the PCR reads with MiXCR, giving one entry per CDR3 protein. The sample has about 560,000 distinct CDR3 sequences; 44% are singletons. Notes on the study in general: The F measure placed samples prepared in the same batch into strongly shared clusters. A significant reduction in normalized Chao1 diversity was observed in multiple sclerosis patients versus controls. Roughly five TRBV segments appeared more often in patients than in controls, and TRBV5-6, TRBV5-1 and TRBV20-1 were among these.

The sequence derives from a girl aged 10-17 years with multiple sclerosis. The rearrangement uses TRBV12-3 or TRBV12-4 and TRBJ2-3; 10 bases agree with TRBD1. The sequencing sample was made of blood. CDR3 sequence: CASTSGTGVLDTQYF. Here the CDR3 DNA reads TGTGCCAGCACATCCGGGACAGGGGTCCTTGATACGCAGTATTTT.